This T cell receptor (beta chain) originates from a study of T-cell reconstitution after alpha-beta-depleted transplantation in children. This clonotype has a count of ten or more. The germline V gene has CDR1 MDHEN and CDR2 SYDVKM. V shed 1 base and J shed 3 bases, with 16 bases lying between them. This CDR3 region has 16 residues. Unique molecular identifiers were incorporated during preparation of the TCRbeta library. MiXCR, run by TCRdb on the PCR reads, gives a single entry per CDR3 protein. The sample holds 240,000 or so distinct CDR3 sequences; around 11% are singletons and the top ten take about 2.6%.

This TCR came from a human donor who donated a stem cell graft to a child with acute lymphoblastic leukemia. This rearrangement joins TRBV28 to TRBJ2-7; no firm D call. The sample in question was PBMCs from the stem cell graft donor, obtained from the stem cell graft. CDR3 region: CASSLFPGLALYEQYF. DNA for the CDR3: TGTGCCAGCAGTTTATTTCCAGGCCTGGCTCTCTACGAGCAGTACTTC.